The source of this T cell receptor (beta chain) is a study of shared clonotypes between healthy human individuals. Overall study: Researchers drew samples from a couple of women and a few men aged 18 to 49.

Of note for this clone: No antigen is known for it.

Germline V gene lookup returns CDR1 SGHRS and CDR2 YFSETQ. There are 17 residues in the CDR3. Between the trimmed V and J ends, which lost 2 bases and 0 bases, there was a span of 16 bases. Genomic DNA belonging to each subset was distributed in equal measure over several immunoSEQ plates. Libraries were prepared by immunoSEQ multiplex PCR; TCRdb keeps only in-frame clonotypes and omits some of them. The sample consists of 450,000 to 600,000 clones, 60% to 85% of them appearing once. Study-wide results and limits: Deeper or shallower sequencing was expected to change how clonotypes are shared among donors.

The chain combines TRBV5-1 with TRBJ2-3; a weak D match, TRBD2 (6 bases). Sequences were obtained from PBMCs. The receptor was isolated from a woman in her thirties or forties in good health. Some clones in this sample may be carry-over from other donors' samples. CDR3 sequence reads: CASSLDRDGTSTDTQYF. DNA of the CDR3: TGCGCCAGCAGCTTAGACCGGGACGGGACTAGCACAGATACGCAGTATTTT.